This T cell receptor beta chain was captured by sequencing in a study of blood T cell repertoires in COVID-19. Across the whole study: Samples representing acute and convalescent COVID-19 were sourced from the United States, Italy and Spain. T cells, B-cell-depleted T cells, or PBMCs provided the cDNA or gDNA that served as material.

In the study's own analysis: Amplification from reference gene primers served as the basis for estimated nucleated cell counts. Some clones are missing from TCRdb's copy, which holds only in-frame ones; the method was immunoSEQ multiplex PCR. From that table come the V and J calls and clone size; the DNA was used to work out D and trimming. The table shows about 13,000 clones, with 70% to 90% occurring only once. V dropped 8 bases and J dropped 10; count of bases not matched to a gene: 12. The CDR3 totals 14 residues. The germline V gene encodes CDR1 SGHAT and CDR2 FQDESV (reference sequence). The source is an elderly man with acute or convalescent COVID-19. Material for sequencing was peripheral blood. The chain links TRBV11-1 to TRBJ1-4, with 8 bases aligning to TRBD1. The CDR3 loop is CASEPTGDEGKLFF. Here the CDR3 DNA reads TGTGCCAGCGAACCGACAGGGGATGAAGGAAAACTGTTTTTT.